This TCR beta chain is from a study of identical twins. This CDR3 is 14 amino acids long. V shed 2 bases and J 9 bases; nucleotides not matched to a gene: 3. Looked up from germline, CDR1 is SGHDN and CDR2 is FVKESK. TCRdb re-called the 5' RACE reads through MiXCR, storing one row per CDR3 protein. The sample lists some 1,600,000 distinct CDR3 sequences, roughly 35% seen once, with less than 0.35% in the top ten. Concerning this clonotype: The target antigen is unknown.

Broader study findings: For out-of-frame beta sequences, excess twin sharing was weaker. The study found excess low generation probability among twin-shared out-of-frame alpha sequences.

The sequence came from a newborn girl in good health. Sequenced material: cord blood. This chain links TRBV14 with TRBJ2-1, with 11 positions matching TRBD2. The CDR3: CASSQLAGGFEQFF. The CDR3 nucleotides are TGTGCCAGCAGCCAACTAGCGGGAGGTTTTGAGCAGTTCTTC.